What follows are 4 T cell receptor beta chains derived from one specimen sequenced in a study of shared clonotypes between healthy human individuals. The table came from immunoSEQ multiplex PCR; TCRdb's copy has only in-frame clones and leaves some out. The repertoire includes over 2 million clones, roughly 92% of them detected once, and 0.37% sits in the top ten. The sequencing input was naive CD4+ T cells from PBMCs. The sample's subset: CD45RA+ positively selected. These receptor sequences come from a man between 18 and 29 years old in good health. Some clones in this sample may be carry-over from other donors' samples.

The J gene is TRBJ2-1, the V gene TRBV5-6; 12 bases map to TRBD2. From germline, CDR1 is SGHDT and CDR2 YYEEEE. V shed 0 bases, J shed 8 bases, and the junction held 9 bases outside the gene matches. The CDR3 has 17 residues. CDR3 nucleotide sequence: TGTGCCAGCAGCTTGGGACTAGCGGGAGAGAGGAGGGATGAGCAGTTCTTC. Its protein product is CASSLGLAGERRDEQFF.

The chain is built from TRBV2 and TRBJ2-3; 7 nucleotides agree with TRBD2. CDR3 size: 14 residues. The junction had 6 bases not matched to a gene; V was cut back by 5 bases and J by 4 bases. Germline V CDR1 and CDR2: SNHLY, FYNNEI. The CDR3 DNA reads TGTGCCAGCAGTAGTCGTGCGGGAGCAGATACGCAGTATTTT. Its translation is CASSSRAGADTQYF.

CDR3 coding DNA: TGCGCCAGCAGCAACGGACTTTACGCTAGCACAGATACGCAGTATTTT. Translating gives CASSNGLYASTDTQYF. The V gene is TRBV5-1, the J gene TRBJ2-3; D possibly corresponds to TRBD2 (5 bases). The CDR3 runs 16 residues. CDR1 is SGHRS, CDR2 YFSETQ, per germline. V was cut by 4 bases and J by 0 bases, with 15 bases left in between.

The rearrangement joins TRBV19 to TRBJ1-1; 8 bases line up with TRBD1. V shed 4 bases and J 4 bases; nucleotides not matched to a gene: 5. Germline CDR1 reads LNHDA; CDR2 reads SQIVND (reference sequence). The CDR3 spans 14 residues. CDR3 loop: CASSREQGGTEAFF. The CDR3 nucleotides read TGTGCCAGTAGTAGGGAACAGGGGGGCACTGAAGCTTTCTTT.